This T cell receptor beta chain was sequenced in a study of T cell responses to AZD1222 COVID-19 vaccine. On this clone: Antigen: not known.

Libraries were prepared by immunoSEQ multiplex PCR; TCRdb keeps only in-frame clonotypes and omits some of them. Counted here are about 59,000 clones, approximately 89% occurring once; the ten biggest clones make up about 5.9%. Regarding the study as a whole: After two AZD1222 doses, spike-specific TCR breadth and depth rose versus day 0.

The TCR originated in an adult who received the AZD1222 COVID-19 vaccine. The sample consisted of peripheral blood, taken 28 days after the second AZD1222 dose.

Here the CDR3 DNA reads TGCGCCAGCAGTTACCCCAGTCTAGCGGGGAACACAGATACGCAGTATTTT. Amino acids: CASSYPSLAGNTDTQYF. This rearrangement joins TRBV5-1 to TRBJ2-3; TRBD2 matches at 9 bases. The length of the CDR3 is 17 residues. Germline assignment: CDR1 SGHRS and CDR2 YFSETQ. The V gene end was trimmed by 5 bases and the J gene end by 2 bases; junction bases not matched to a gene: 12.